Below are 30 T cell receptor beta chains sequenced from a single sample in a study of blood T cell repertoires in COVID-19. Generated by immunoSEQ multiplex PCR, the TCRdb table keeps only in-frame clones and is missing some. This table holds more than 100,000 clones, less than 75% found once. Sequenced material: peripheral blood. The receptors here all came from a human donor with acute or convalescent COVID-19. The donor label of this sample is uncertain.

V usage is TRBV10-3 and J usage is TRBJ2-5; D is unclear. Trimming removed 5 bases from V and 5 bases from J, with 12 bases in between. Germline CDR1 reads ENHRY; CDR2 reads SYGVKD. The CDR3 has 13 residues. Here the CDR3 reads CAISINLGETQYF. The CDR3 region has the DNA TGTGCCATCAGTATAAATCTCGGGGAGACCCAGTACTTC.

This sequence joins TRBV2 and TRBJ1-6; tentatively, D is TRBD1 (6 bases). Trimming took off 2 bases at V and 4 bases at J, with 9 bases between the two ends. Germline CDR1 reads SNHLY; CDR2 reads FYNNEI. There are 15 residues in the CDR3. CDR3 sequence reads: CASSEWDTYNSPLHF. CDR3 in DNA: TGTGCCAGCAGTGAATGGGACACTTATAATTCACCCCTCCACTTT.

The rearrangement links TRBV6-1 to TRBJ2-5; D ambiguous. Trimming pared 3 bases from V and 1 base from J, leaving 9 bases between. The length of the CDR3 is 14 residues. The germline V gene has CDR1 MNHNS and CDR2 SASEGT. This chain's CDR3 is CASSEPAIQETQYF. CDR3 in DNA: TGTGCCAGCAGTGAGCCCGCGATCCAAGAGACCCAGTACTTC.

This clone turned up a few times. The chain has TRBV2 and TRBJ2-5; 8 bases match TRBD2. The germline CDR1 and CDR2 sequences are SNHLY and FYNNEI. The length of the CDR3 is 12 residues. J was trimmed by 4 bases and V by 10 bases; bases with no gene match: 5. CDR3 residues: CATQGLGETQYF. The DNA for the CDR3 is TGTGCCACCCAGGGACTAGGAGAGACCCAGTACTTC. Based on the CDR3 plus reference TRBV2 and TRBJ2-5, the full variable domain is EPEVTQTPSHQVTQMGQEVILRCVPISNHLYFYWYRQILGQKVEFLVSFYNNEISEKSEIFDDQFSVERPDGSNFTLKIRSTKLEDSAMYFCATQGLGETQYFGPGTRLLVL.

The chain uses TRBV27 and TRBJ2-7, with 8 bases identical to TRBD1. The germline gives CDR1 MNHEY, CDR2 SMNVEV (reference sequence). The junction had 9 bases not matched to a gene; V was cut back by 6 bases and J by 5 bases. CDR3 length: 14 residues. CDR3 sequence reads: CASRRTGIAHEQYF. The CDR3 nucleotides are TGTGCCAGCAGACGGACAGGGATCGCTCACGAGCAGTACTTC.

The V gene is TRBV29-1, the J gene TRBJ1-2; 8 nucleotides align to TRBD1. CDR3 length: 11 residues. The germline gives CDR1 SQVTM, CDR2 ANQGSEA. V lost 5 bases, J lost 8 bases, and 4 bases stayed unmatched. In nucleotides, the CDR3 is TGCAGCGTTTCAGGGGGCGGAGGCTACACCTTC. It is translated as CSVSGGGGYTF.

CDR3 protein: CASSSGGLSTDTQYF. The CDR3 DNA reads as TGCGCCAGCAGCTCGGGGGGGCTATCCACAGATACGCAGTATTTT. V usage is TRBV5-1 and J usage is TRBJ2-3; 8 bases match TRBD2. V shed 3 bases and J 2 bases; nucleotides not matched to a gene: 5. The CDR3 covers 15 residues. Per germline, CDR1 SGHRS and CDR2 YFSETQ.

The chain has TRBV3-1 (or the pseudogene TRBV3-2) and TRBJ2-7; no clear D gene. Looked up from germline, CDR1 is LGHDT and CDR2 is YNNKEL (reference sequence). Trimming stripped 1 base from V and 0 bases from J, with 4 bases between. This CDR3 has 13 residues. The CDR3 sequence: CASSQGSSYEQYV. The CDR3, as DNA: TGTGCCAGCAGCCAAGGGAGCTCCTACGAGCAGTACGTC.

The J gene is TRBJ2-1, the V gene TRBV5-1; tentative D call: TRBD1 (6 bases). Trimming took 3 bases from V and 5 from J, leaving 9 bases between them. The germline gives CDR1 SGHRS, CDR2 YFSETQ. This CDR3 contains 13 residues. The CDR3 spells CASSSTGNNEQFF. CDR3 nucleotide sequence: TGCGCCAGCAGCTCGACAGGAAACAATGAGCAGTTCTTC.

This clone turned up a few times. The chain has TRBV7-2 and TRBJ1-6; 7 bases fit TRBD1. CDR3 length: 16 amino acids. CDR1 and CDR2 from the germline V gene are SGHTA and FQGNSA. The trim removed 4 bases at V and 10 bases at J, leaving 13 bases unmatched. This chain's CDR3 is CASSSGWTGGRSPLHF. CDR3 coding DNA: TGTGCCAGCAGCTCAGGGTGGACAGGTGGCAGGTCACCCCTCCACTTT.

This clone was detected ten times or more. The chain has TRBV18 and TRBJ1-6; D gene uncertain. The CDR3 runs to 15 residues. With 4 bases removed from V and 3 bases from J, the gap between germline ends came to 10 bases. The germline CDR1 and CDR2 sequences are KGHSH and LQKENI. CDR3 coding DNA: TGTGCCAGCTCACTCGAGGGCGGCTATAATTCACCCCTCCACTTT. Protein: CASSLEGGYNSPLHF.

The chain employs TRBV21-1 and TRBJ1-1. TRBV21-1 is noted as a pseudogene. The CDR3 runs 12 residues. CDR3 coding DNA: TGTGCCAGCAGTTATGTGAACACTGAAGCTTTCTTT. As protein: CASSYVNTEAFF.

The chain joins TRBV30 to TRBJ2-5, with TRBD1 matching over 8 bases. J was trimmed by 5 bases and V by 5 bases; bases with no gene match: 10. Germline lookup yields CDR1 GTSNPN and CDR2 SVGIG (reference sequence). The CDR3 runs 14 residues. CDR3 sequence reads: CAWVSAGGSETQYF. DNA of the CDR3: TGTGCCTGGGTCTCGGCAGGGGGCTCGGAGACCCAGTACTTC.

DNA of the CDR3: TGTGCCAGCAGCGACAGAGAAGCTGAAGCTTTCTTT. It yields the protein CASSDREAEAFF. The chain carries TRBV6-5 and TRBJ1-1, with D tentatively TRBD1 (5 bases). V was pared by 6 bases and J by 6 bases, with 11 bases between. Looked up from germline, CDR1 is MNHEY and CDR2 is SVGAGI. The CDR3 has 12 amino acids.

This chain joins TRBV2 and TRBJ1-5; D possibly corresponds to TRBD1 (6 bases). This CDR3 has 15 amino acids. The germline gives CDR1 SNHLY, CDR2 FYNNEI. The germline V and J ends were trimmed by 5 bases and 3 bases, with 14 bases remaining between them. CDR3 amino acids: CASSQQGTPNQPQHF. Written as DNA, the CDR3 is TGTGCCAGCAGTCAACAGGGAACACCCAATCAGCCCCAGCATTTT.

The J gene is TRBJ2-7, the V gene TRBV7-2; TRBD2 matches at 9 bases. Germline lookup yields CDR1 SGHTA and CDR2 FQGNSA. The CDR3 extends over 14 amino acids. Losses at the gene ends were 3 bases for V and 1 base for J; bases not matched to a gene: 1. The CDR3 coding sequence is TGTGCCAGCAGCTTGACTAGCGGTTCCTACGAGCAGTACTTC. As protein: CASSLTSGSYEQYF.

The chain has TRBV11-2 and TRBJ1-2, with 8 bases lining up with TRBD1. This CDR3 comprises 15 residues. Germline loops: CDR1 SGHAT, CDR2 FQNNGV. The junction had 9 bases not matched to a gene; V was cut back by 5 bases and J by 4 bases. CDR3 in amino acids: CASSAQGARTYGYTF. DNA for the CDR3: TGTGCCAGCAGCGCCCAGGGGGCGCGGACCTATGGCTACACCTTC.

The genes are TRBV24-1 and TRBJ2-1; D may be TRBD1 (6 bases). The CDR3 spans 16 residues. Germline V gene lookup returns CDR1 KGHDR and CDR2 SFDVKD. V was trimmed by 4 bases and J by 6 bases, leaving 18 bases between them. Here the CDR3 DNA reads TGTGCCACCAGTGACCCCGGGAAGGGGGTTAGCAATGAGCAGTTCTTC. Its translation is CATSDPGKGVSNEQFF.

This clone was observed a handful of times. The gene calls are TRBV9 and TRBJ1-2, with 7 bases that match TRBD1. The trim removed 4 bases at V and 2 bases at J, leaving 17 bases unmatched. The CDR3 runs to 18 residues. CDR1 is SGDLS and CDR2 is YYNGEE in the germline V gene. CDR3 DNA sequence: TGTGCCAGCAGCACTAATCCCCTCAGGACAGGACTAAACTATGGCTACACCTTC. Translated, it gives CASSTNPLRTGLNYGYTF.

This chain links TRBV2 with TRBJ1-5; D perhaps matches TRBD1 (5 bases). V shed 5 bases and J shed 3 bases, with 11 bases lying between them. Germline CDR1 is SNHLY and CDR2 is FYNNEI. This CDR3 has 14 amino acids. CDR3 loop: CASSTTRDNQPQHF. The CDR3 nucleotides are TGTGCCAGCAGTACCACCAGGGACAATCAGCCCCAGCATTTT.

The chain recombines TRBV7-2 with TRBJ1-3; D call uncertain. Germline lookup yields CDR1 SGHTA and CDR2 FQGNSA. Trimming left V 5 bases short and J 0 bases short, with 17 bases between. The CDR3 loop spans 17 amino acids. The DNA of the CDR3 is TGTGCCAGCAGCCATGGGCCTGGGAGACTCTCTGGAAACACCATATATTTT. Amino acids: CASSHGPGRLSGNTIYF.

This clone was picked up many times. DNA for the CDR3: TGTGCCTGCATTGGAGGCGTCATTATGAACACTGAAGCTTTCTTT. It is translated as CACIGGVIMNTEAFF. V usage is TRBV30 and J usage is TRBJ1-1; D ambiguous. Per the germline V gene, CDR1 is GTSNPN and CDR2 is SVGIG (reference sequence). The CDR3 is 15 amino acids. V shed 6 bases and J shed 0 bases, with 17 bases lying between them.

The rearrangement joins TRBV6-5 to TRBJ1-1; D may be TRBD1 (6 bases). V lost 8 bases and J lost 0, with 13 bases in between. The CDR3 consists of 14 residues. Germline CDR1 and CDR2: MNHEY and SVGAGI. The DNA for the CDR3 is TGTGCCAGCGGTCGGGGGGGGCTGAACACTGAAGCTTTCTTT. Its translation: CASGRGGLNTEAFF.

The V call is TRBV2, the J call TRBJ1-5, with D perhaps TRBD1 (5 bases). This CDR3 contains 11 residues. Germline V gene sequence: CDR1 SNHLY, CDR2 FYNNEI. V dropped 8 bases and J dropped 10 bases, with 12 bases sitting between them. CDR3 sequence (DNA): TGTGCCAGCCGCGTTGGGGCTCCCCAGCATTTT. As protein: CASRVGAPQHF.

The chain has TRBV29-1 and TRBJ1-3; 9 bases are a match to TRBD1. The CDR3 length is 14 residues. CDR1 and CDR2 from the germline V gene are SQVTM and ANQGSEA. V lost 7 bases to trimming and J lost 4 bases; unmatched junction nucleotides: 8. CDR3 coding DNA: TGCAGCGCCGGGGACAGGGCAGGCGGAAACACCATATATTTT. Its protein is CSAGDRAGGNTIYF.

The CDR3 reads CASSPFPSPLHF. The CDR3 coding sequence is TGTGCCAGCAGTCCATTTCCTTCACCCCTCCACTTT. V is TRBV12-3 or TRBV12-4 and J is TRBJ1-6; D call uncertain. Trimming stripped 5 bases from V and 9 bases from J, with 8 bases between. The CDR3 runs 12 residues.

V and J are TRBV21-1 and TRBJ2-7; no DNA check was done on the table's D call, TRBD1. TRBV21-1 is listed as a pseudogene. The CDR3 has 15 residues. The CDR3: CASSKRDREICEQYV. CDR3 nucleotides: TGTGCCAGCAGCAAAAGGGACAGGGAAATCTGCGAGCAGTACGTC.

The chain combines TRBV6-5 with TRBJ2-5, with 14 bases fitting TRBD2. From germline, CDR1 is MNHEY and CDR2 SVGAGI. The CDR3 spans 15 residues. The V and J ends lost 8 bases and 6 bases, in that order; junction bases with no gene match: 8. DNA for the CDR3: TGTGCCAGCCGGACTAGCGGGGGGTTTGGGAAGACCCAGTACTTC. This sequence encodes CASRTSGGFGKTQYF.

This rearrangement joins TRBV20-1 to TRBJ2-2, with 7 positions matching TRBD2. This CDR3 contains 15 residues. V lost 3 bases and J lost 2; bases outside the gene matches: 6. Germline-derived CDR1 and CDR2 are DFQATT and SNEGSKA (reference sequence). For the CDR3, the DNA is TGCAGTGCTAGTCCGGCTAGCGGAAACACCGGGGAGCTGTTTTTT. As protein: CSASPASGNTGELFF.

This clone occurred once. In nucleotides, the CDR3 is TGTGCCAGCAGATTTAGGTCGGGCACTGAAGCTTTCTTT. Its protein product is CASRFRSGTEAFF. The chain joins TRBV5-6 to TRBJ1-1; D not resolved. The CDR3 length is 13 residues. Germline V gives CDR1 SGHDT, CDR2 YYEEEE. Trimming removed 5 bases from V and 4 bases from J, with 12 bases in between.